Listed below are T cell receptor beta chains from one sample, sequenced in a study of blood T cell repertoires in COVID-19. Measured with immunoSEQ multiplex PCR; TCRdb has only the in-frame clones, and not every one. The table shows 100,000 or so clones, with 70% to 90% occurring only once. The sequenced sample consisted of peripheral blood. These receptors all come from a woman in her fifties or sixties in a cohort sampled during active or convalescent COVID-19. CDR3s include the opening cysteine and the closing phenylalanine or tryptophan. A D gene is named only where the DNA matches it firmly. Part of the rows lack a size; the others show once, few, many or a class for expanded clones.

TRBD1	TRBV19	.	TRBJ1-1	CASSPSRGLSEAFF	TGTGCCAGTAGTCCTTCCAGGGGGCTCAGTGAAGCTTTCTTT
.	TRBV2	.	TRBJ2-7	CASRPLTYFEQYF	TGTGCCAGCAGACCTTTGACATACTTCGAGCAGTACTTC
.	TRBV10-2	.	TRBJ2-1	CASSPLSGSTAYNEQFF	TGCGCCAGCAGTCCTTTGTCGGGGAGTACCGCCTACAATGAGCAGTTCTTC
.	TRBV7-2	.	TRBJ2-3	CASNPRVGTDTQYF	TGTGCCAGCAACCCCAGGGTCGGTACAGATACGCAGTATTTT
TRBD2	TRBV6-5	.	TRBJ2-5	CASRPRGSKQETQYF	TGTGCCAGCAGGCCACGCGGGAGCAAACAAGAGACCCAGTACTTC
.	TRBV4-1	few	TRBJ2-7	CASSQDSRDSPYEQYF	TGCGCCAGCAGCCAAGATTCCAGGGACTCCCCCTACGAGCAGTACTTC
TRBD1	TRBV7-9	.	TRBJ1-5	CASSLDRTGVGQPQHF	TGTGCCAGCAGCTTAGACAGAACAGGGGTGGGTCAGCCCCAGCATTTT
.	TRBV21-1	.	TRBJ2-1	CASTGQNESYNEQFF	TGTGCCAGCACTGGACAGAACGAATCCTACAATGAGCAGTTCTTC
.	TRBV5-1	.	TRBJ2-7	CASSRDLIYEQYF	TGCGCCAGCAGCCGGGACTTGATATACGAGCAGTACTTC
.	TRBV21-1	.	TRBJ1-1	CAREGNTEAFF	TGTGCCCGAGAGGGGAACACTGAAGCTTTCTTT
.	TRBV6-1	.	TRBJ2-5	CASSALRGRGGGETQYF	TGTGCCAGCAGTGCACTTCGTGGTCGTGGGGGCGGAGAGACCCAGTACTTC
.	TRBV5-6	.	TRBJ2-7	CASSFRGEQYF	TGTGCCAGCAGCTTTCGAGGCGAGCAGTACTTC
.	TRBV5-1	.	TRBJ2-1	CASSLNDRSYNEQFF	TGCGCCAGCAGCTTAAATGACAGGTCCTACAATGAGCAGTTCTTC
TRBD2	TRBV28	.	TRBJ2-1	CATRGAGGPVGEQFF	TGTGCCACACGGGGGGCGGGAGGGCCAGTGGGTGAGCAGTTCTTC
.	TRBV25-1	.	TRBJ1-1	CASSEVVERAFF	TGTGCCAGCAGTGAAGTGGTCGAGCGCGCTTTCTTT
TRBD1	TRBV5-1	.	TRBJ1-5	CASSLGDRESNQPQHF	TGCGCCAGCAGCTTGGGGGACAGGGAAAGCAATCAGCCCCAGCATTTT
.	TRBV27	.	TRBJ1-1	CASSPGRGNTEAFF	TGTGCCAGCAGTCCCGGACGGGGGAACACTGAAGCTTTCTTT
.	TRBV5-4	.	TRBJ1-1	CAISDSMNTEAFF	TGTGCCATTTCGGACAGCATGAACACTGAAGCTTTCTTT
TRBD1	TRBV7-9	.	TRBJ2-4	CASSFSNRGAKNIQYF	TGTGCCAGCAGCTTCTCGAACAGGGGAGCCAAAAACATTCAGTACTTC
TRBD2	TRBV28	.	TRBJ2-3	CASSSPTSGRQTSTDTQYF	TGTGCCAGCAGTTCTCCGACTAGCGGGCGTCAAACTAGCACAGATACGCAGTATTTT
.	TRBV18	.	TRBJ1-3	CASSPGTLMGNTIYF	TGTGCCAGCTCACCCGGGACACTGATGGGAAACACCATATATTTT
.	TRBV4-1	.	TRBJ1-2	CASSHKQGKFYGYTF	TGCGCCAGCAGCCATAAACAGGGAAAGTTCTATGGCTACACCTTC
.	TRBV12-3/TRBV12-4	once	TRBJ1-2	CASSLGRVYGYTF	TGTGCCAGCAGTTTGGGCAGGGTCTATGGCTACACCTTC
TRBD2	TRBV27	.	TRBJ2-1	CASSISGISSYNEQFF	TGTGCCAGCAGTATTAGCGGGATTAGCTCCTACAATGAGCAGTTCTTC
.	TRBV3-1/TRBV3-2	.	TRBJ1-2	CASSQGGGYTF	TGTGCCAGCAGCCAGGGAGGTGGCTACACCTTC
.	TRBV15	.	TRBJ1-3	CATSSWGHSGNTIYF	TGTGCCACCAGCAGCTGGGGGCACTCTGGAAACACCATATATTTT
TRBD2	TRBV18	few	TRBJ2-7	CASSPPTSGGLSSYEQYF	TGTGCCAGCTCACCACCGACTAGCGGGGGCCTCAGCTCCTACGAGCAGTACTTC
.	TRBV30	.	TRBJ1-2	CAWSVSRGTTNYGYTF	TGTGCCTGGAGTGTATCGCGGGGAACTACGAACTATGGCTACACCTTC
.	TRBV5-1	.	TRBJ1-6	CASSFDSADSPLHF	TGCGCCAGCAGCTTCGACAGCGCCGATTCACCCCTCCACTTT
TRBD2	TRBV11-2	once	TRBJ2-7	CASSLVAGGPVYEQYF	TGTGCCAGCAGCTTAGTGGCGGGGGGTCCTGTGTACGAGCAGTACTTC
.	TRBV5-1	.	TRBJ1-3	CASSLGGISGNTIYF	TGCGCCAGCAGCTTGGGCGGAATCTCTGGAAACACCATATATTTT
TRBD1	TRBV11-2	once	TRBJ1-2	CASSPRGDYGYTF	TGTGCCAGCAGCCCCAGGGGGGACTATGGCTACACCTTC
TRBD2	TRBV27	.	TRBJ2-3	CASSYIAGGLSAQYF	TGTGCCAGCAGTTACATAGCGGGGGGCCTCTCGGCCCAGTATTTT